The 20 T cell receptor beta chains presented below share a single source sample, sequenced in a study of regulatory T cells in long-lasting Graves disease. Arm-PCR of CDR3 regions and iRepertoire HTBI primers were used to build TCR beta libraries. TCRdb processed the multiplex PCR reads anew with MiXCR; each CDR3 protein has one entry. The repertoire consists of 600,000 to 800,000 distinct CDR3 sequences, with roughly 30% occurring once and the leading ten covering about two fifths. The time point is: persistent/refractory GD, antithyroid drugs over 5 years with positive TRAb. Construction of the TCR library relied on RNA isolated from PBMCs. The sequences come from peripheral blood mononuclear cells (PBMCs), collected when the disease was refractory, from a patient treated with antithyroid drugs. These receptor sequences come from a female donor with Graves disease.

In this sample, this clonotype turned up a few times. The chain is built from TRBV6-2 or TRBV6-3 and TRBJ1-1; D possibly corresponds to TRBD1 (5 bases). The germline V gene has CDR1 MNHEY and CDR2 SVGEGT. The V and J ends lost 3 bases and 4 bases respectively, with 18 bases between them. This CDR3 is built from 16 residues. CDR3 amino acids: CASSYRPRGGVTEAFF. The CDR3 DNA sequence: TGTGCCAGCAGTTATCGCCCGCGGGGAGGGGTCACTGAAGCTTTCTTT.

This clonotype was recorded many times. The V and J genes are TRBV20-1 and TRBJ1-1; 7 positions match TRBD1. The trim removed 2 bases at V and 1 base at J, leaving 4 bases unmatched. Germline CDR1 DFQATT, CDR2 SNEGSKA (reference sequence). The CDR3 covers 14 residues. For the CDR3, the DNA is TGCAGTGCTAGACAGACAGGGAGGAACACTGAAGCTTTCTTT. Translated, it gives CSARQTGRNTEAFF.

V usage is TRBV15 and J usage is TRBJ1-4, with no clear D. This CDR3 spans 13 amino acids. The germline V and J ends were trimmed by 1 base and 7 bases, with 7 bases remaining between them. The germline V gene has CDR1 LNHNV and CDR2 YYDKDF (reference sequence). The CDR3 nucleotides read TGTGCCACCAGCAGAGGTGTAGGTGAAAAACTGTTTTTT. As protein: CATSRGVGEKLFF.

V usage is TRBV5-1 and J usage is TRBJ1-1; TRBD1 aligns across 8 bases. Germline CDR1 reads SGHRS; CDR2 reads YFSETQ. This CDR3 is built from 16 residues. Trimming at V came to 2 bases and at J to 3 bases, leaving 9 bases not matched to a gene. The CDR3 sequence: CASSFGQGGLYTEAFF. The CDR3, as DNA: TGCGCCAGCAGCTTTGGACAGGGAGGATTGTACACTGAAGCTTTCTTT.

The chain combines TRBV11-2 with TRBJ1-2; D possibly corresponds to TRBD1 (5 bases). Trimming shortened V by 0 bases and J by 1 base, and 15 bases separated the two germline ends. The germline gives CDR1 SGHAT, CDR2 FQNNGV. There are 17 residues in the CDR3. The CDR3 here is CASSLEGGSGSNYGYTF. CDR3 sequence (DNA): TGTGCCAGCAGCTTAGAAGGAGGGTCAGGGAGTAACTATGGCTACACCTTC.

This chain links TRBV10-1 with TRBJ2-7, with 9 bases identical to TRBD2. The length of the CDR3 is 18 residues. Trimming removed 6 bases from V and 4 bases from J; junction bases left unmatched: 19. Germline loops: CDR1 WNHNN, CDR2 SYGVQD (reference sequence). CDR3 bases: TGCGCCAGCAGCAGGGCGGGCGGTGGGGTAGCGGGAGTTTACGAGCAGTACTTC. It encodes CASSRAGGGVAGVYEQYF.

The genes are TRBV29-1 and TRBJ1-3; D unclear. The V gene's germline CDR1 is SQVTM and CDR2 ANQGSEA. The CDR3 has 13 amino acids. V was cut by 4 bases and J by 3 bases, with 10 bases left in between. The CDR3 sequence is CSVAWGGGNTIYF. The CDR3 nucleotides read TGCAGCGTTGCTTGGGGTGGTGGAAACACCATATATTTT.

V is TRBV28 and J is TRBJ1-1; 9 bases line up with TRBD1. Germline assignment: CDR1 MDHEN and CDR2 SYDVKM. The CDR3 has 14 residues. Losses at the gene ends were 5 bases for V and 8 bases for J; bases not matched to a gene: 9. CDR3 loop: CASSLQGAFNEAFF. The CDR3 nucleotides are TGTGCCAGCAGTCTACAGGGGGCCTTTAACGAAGCTTTCTTT.

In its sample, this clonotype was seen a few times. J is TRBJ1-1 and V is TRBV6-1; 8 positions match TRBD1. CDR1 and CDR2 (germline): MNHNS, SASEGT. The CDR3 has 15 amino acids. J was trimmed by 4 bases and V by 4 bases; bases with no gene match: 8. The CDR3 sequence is CASSVRQGSTTEAFF. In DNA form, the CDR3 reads TGTGCCAGCAGTGTGAGACAGGGGTCGACCACTGAAGCTTTCTTT.

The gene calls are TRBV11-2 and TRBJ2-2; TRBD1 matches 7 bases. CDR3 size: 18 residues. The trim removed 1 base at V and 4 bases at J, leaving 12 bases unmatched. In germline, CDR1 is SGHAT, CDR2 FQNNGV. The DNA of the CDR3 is TGTGCCAGCAGCTTAGCGTTCCCCGGACAGGCCTTCACCGGGGAGCTGTTTTTT. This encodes CASSLAFPGQAFTGELFF.

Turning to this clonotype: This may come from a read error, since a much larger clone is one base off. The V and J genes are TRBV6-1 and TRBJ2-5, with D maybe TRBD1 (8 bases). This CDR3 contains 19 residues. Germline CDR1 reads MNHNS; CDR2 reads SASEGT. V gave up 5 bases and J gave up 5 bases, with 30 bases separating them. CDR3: CASSHGLLGATGGGETQYF. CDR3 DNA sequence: TGTGCCAGCAGTCACGGTCTTTTGGGCGCTACAGGGGGGGGGGAGACCCAGTACTTC.

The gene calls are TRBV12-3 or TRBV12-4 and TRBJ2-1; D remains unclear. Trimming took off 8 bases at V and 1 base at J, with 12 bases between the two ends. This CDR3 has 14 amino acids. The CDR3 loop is CASGFGESYNEQFF. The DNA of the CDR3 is TGTGCCAGCGGGTTCGGAGAGTCCTACAATGAGCAGTTCTTC.

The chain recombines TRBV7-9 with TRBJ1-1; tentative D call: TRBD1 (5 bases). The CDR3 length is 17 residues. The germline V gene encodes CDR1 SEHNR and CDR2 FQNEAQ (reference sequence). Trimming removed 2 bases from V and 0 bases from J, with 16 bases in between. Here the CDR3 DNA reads TGTGCCAGCAGCTTACCCCAGGGAGGGACGGTGAACACTGAAGCTTTCTTT. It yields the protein CASSLPQGGTVNTEAFF. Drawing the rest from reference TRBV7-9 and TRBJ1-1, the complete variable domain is DTGVSQNPRHKITKRGQNVTFRCDPISEHNRLYWYRQTLGQGPEFLTYFQNEAQLEKSRLLSDRFSAERPKGSFSTLEIQRTEQGDSAMYLCASSLPQGGTVNTEAFFGQGTRLTVV.

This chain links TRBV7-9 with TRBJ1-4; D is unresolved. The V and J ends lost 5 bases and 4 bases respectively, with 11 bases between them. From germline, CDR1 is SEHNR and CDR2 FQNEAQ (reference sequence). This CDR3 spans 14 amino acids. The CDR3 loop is CASSAGLNNEKLFF. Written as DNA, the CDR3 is TGTGCCAGCAGCGCCGGACTGAATAATGAAAAACTGTTTTTT.

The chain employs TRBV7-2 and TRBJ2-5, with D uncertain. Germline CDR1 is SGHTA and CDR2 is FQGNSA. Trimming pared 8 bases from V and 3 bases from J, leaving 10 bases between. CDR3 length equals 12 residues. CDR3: CASAMIEETQYF. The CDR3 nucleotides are TGTGCCAGCGCCATGATAGAAGAGACCCAGTACTTC.

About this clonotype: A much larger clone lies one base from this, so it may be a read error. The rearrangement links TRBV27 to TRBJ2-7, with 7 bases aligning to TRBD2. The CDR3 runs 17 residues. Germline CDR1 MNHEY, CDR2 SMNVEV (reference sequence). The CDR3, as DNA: TGTACCAGCAGTTCCCTTCCTAGCGGAGTCAATTGGGTCGAGCAGTACTTC. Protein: CTSSSLPSGVNWVEQYF.

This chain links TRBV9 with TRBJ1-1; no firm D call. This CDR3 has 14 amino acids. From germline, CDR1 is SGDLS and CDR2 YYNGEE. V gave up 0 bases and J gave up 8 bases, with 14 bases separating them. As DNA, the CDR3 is TGTGCCAGCAGCGTAGGGTCCGGGGTCACCGAAGCTTTCTTT. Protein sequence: CASSVGSGVTEAFF.

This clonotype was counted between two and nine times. The DNA for the CDR3 is TGTGCCAGCAGTGGTGGGACGCCCGGTAATCCCATCATTGAGCAGTTCTTC. Amino acid sequence: CASSGGTPGNPIIEQFF. The chain has TRBV2 and TRBJ2-1; D is possibly TRBD1 or TRBD2 (5 bases each). This CDR3 comprises 17 residues. Germline V gene data show CDR1 as SNHLY and CDR2 as FYNNEI. The germline V and J ends were trimmed by 4 bases and 9 bases, with 25 bases remaining between them.

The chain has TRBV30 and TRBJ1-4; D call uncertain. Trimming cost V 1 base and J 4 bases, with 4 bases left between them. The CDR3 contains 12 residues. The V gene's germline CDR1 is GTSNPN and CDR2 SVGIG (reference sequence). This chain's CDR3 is CAWSADNEKLFF. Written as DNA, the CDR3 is TGTGCCTGGAGTGCCGATAATGAAAAACTGTTTTTT.

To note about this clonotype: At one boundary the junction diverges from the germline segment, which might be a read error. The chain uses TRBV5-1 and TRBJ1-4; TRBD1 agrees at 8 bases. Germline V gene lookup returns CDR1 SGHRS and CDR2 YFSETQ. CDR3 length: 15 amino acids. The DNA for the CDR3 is TGTGCCAGCAGCTTGATAGGAGACAGGGGTGAAAAACTGTTTTTT. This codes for CASSLIGDRGEKLFF.